The present T cell receptor beta chain was sequenced within a study of blood T cell repertoires in COVID-19. Study-level information: PBMCs, B-cell-depleted T cells, or T cells were the source of the cDNA or gDNA that made up the material.

The germline V gene has CDR1 MNHEY and CDR2 SVGAGI. Trimming cost V 0 bases and J 12 bases; bases outside gene matches: 11. The CDR3 length is 16 residues. Authors' processing steps: How many nucleated cells were present was estimated from reference gene primer amplification. Using immunoSEQ multiplex PCR, the repertoire was profiled, and TCRdb retains in-frame clones only, with some absent. The V and J calls and clone size were taken over from that table, and D and trimming were inferred from the DNA. The repertoire has 95,000 to 150,000 clones, around 85% of them found once; the top ten carry 17%. The chain carries TRBV6-5 and TRBJ2-1; 10 nucleotides match TRBD2. The sequenced sample consisted of peripheral blood. This receptor was identified in a man younger than 40 with COVID-19, enrolled during active disease. CDR3 nucleotide sequence: TGTGCCAGCAGTTACTCCTCGAGCGGGGGGGCCTCCGGGCAGTTCTTC. Its translation is CASSYSSSGGASGQFF.